Shown below are 28 T cell receptor beta chains from a single sample sequenced in a study of vaccination effects on CD4 cells after COVID-19. These receptors lack a known antigen. This table comes from immunoSEQ multiplex PCR, and its TCRdb copy is limited to in-frame clones, with some not included. The repertoire consists of tens of thousands of clones, with about 69% occurring once and the leading ten covering under 30%. Following culture for about ten days, CD4+ T cells were isolated. Sequencing used CD4+ T cells from PBMCs cultured without peptide, obtained before COVID-19 vaccination. The origin of the receptors is a human donor who had a prior SARS-CoV-2 infection.

This clone was observed a few times. The V call is TRBV7-8, the J call TRBJ2-7; 9 nucleotides align to TRBD1. The CDR3 covers 13 residues. Germline V CDR1 and CDR2: SGHVS, FQNEAQ. J lost 7 bases, V lost 5 bases, and 6 bases had no gene match. In nucleotides, the CDR3 is TGTGCCAGCAGCAAGGGACAGGGTGGGGAGCAGTACTTC. It specifies CASSKGQGGEQYF.

The chain joins TRBV5-6 to TRBJ2-1; D not certain. V gave up 4 bases and J gave up 11 bases, with 25 bases separating them. The CDR3 runs 16 residues. Germline-derived CDR1 and CDR2 are SGHDT and YYEEEE. The CDR3 DNA reads as TGTGCCAGCAGCGGCGGACCTGAAATCTTTCGGTCTCAGCAGTTCTTC. Translation gives CASSGGPEIFRSQQFF.

The sample holds many counts of this clone. V usage is TRBV21-1 and J usage is TRBJ2-1; the table's D call of TRBD1 was not tested on the DNA. TRBV21-1 is a listed pseudogene. CDR3 length: 15 amino acids. This CDR3 is CASSNLRQGYNEQFF. The CDR3 DNA reads TGTGCCAGCAGCAATTTGAGACAGGGGTACAATGAGCAGTTCTTC.

The rearrangement links TRBV2 to TRBJ2-5; a possible D gene is TRBD2 (6 bases). Trimming stripped 5 bases from V and 4 bases from J, with 23 bases between. The CDR3 extends over 17 amino acids. CDR1 SNHLY and CDR2 FYNNEI come from the germline V gene. The CDR3 protein is CASSPSVADPSGETQYF. The DNA of the CDR3 is TGTGCCAGCAGTCCTTCGGTAGCGGACCCAAGTGGAGAGACCCAGTACTTC.

The chain joins TRBV2 to TRBJ2-6; tentatively, D is TRBD1 or TRBD2 (5 bases each). There are 13 residues in the CDR3. Germline loops: CDR1 SNHLY, CDR2 FYNNEI. V lost 8 bases to trimming and J lost 2 bases, with 7 bases between them. This CDR3 is CASRDAGANVLTF. The CDR3 DNA is TGTGCCAGCCGGGACGCTGGGGCCAACGTCCTGACTTTC.

The J gene is TRBJ2-2, the V gene TRBV5-4; D ambiguous. This CDR3 region has 14 residues. The V and J ends lost 4 bases and 2 bases respectively, with 9 bases between them. The germline gives CDR1 SGHNT, CDR2 YYREEE (reference sequence). The CDR3 region is CASSGTINTGELFF. The CDR3 DNA follows: TGTGCCAGCAGCGGAACCATTAACACCGGGGAGCTGTTTTTT.

The rearrangement links TRBV3-1 (or the pseudogene TRBV3-2) to TRBJ1-1; tentatively, D is TRBD1 (5 bases). Germline CDR1 reads LGHDT; CDR2 reads YNNKEL (reference sequence). With 1 base removed from V and 2 bases from J, the gap between germline ends came to 11 bases. This CDR3 contains 15 residues. CDR3 bases: TGTGCCAGCAGCCAAGTGGGGGAGATAAACACTGAAGCTTTCTTT. As protein: CASSQVGEINTEAFF.

This clone was counted only a few times. CDR3 in DNA: TGTGCCAGCAGCTCGGGGCCGGGTGAGCAGTACTTC. Translated, it gives CASSSGPGEQYF. The chain links TRBV5-6 to TRBJ2-7; D might be TRBD1 or TRBD2, each matching 5 bases. This CDR3 is built from 12 residues. V lost 3 bases and J lost 7, with 11 bases in between. Germline assignment: CDR1 SGHDT and CDR2 YYEEEE. The full variable domain, with the rest looked up from reference TRBV5-6 and TRBJ2-7, is DAGVTQSPTHLIKTRGQQVTLRCSPKSGHDTVSWYQQALGQGPQFIFQYYEEEERQRGNFPDRFSGHQFPNYSSELNVNALLLGDSALYLCASSSGPGEQYFGPGTRLTVT.

The chain joins TRBV5-1 to TRBJ2-5; 8 nucleotides match TRBD2. Germline V CDR1 and CDR2: SGHRS, YFSETQ. The CDR3 runs 14 residues. V trimming: 0 bases; J trimming: 5 bases; junction bases outside the gene matches: 3. CDR3 sequence (DNA): TGCGCCAGCAGCTTGGGCGGGGGGACTGAGACCCAGTACTTC. Translating gives CASSLGGGTETQYF.

The CDR3 region has the DNA TGTGCCAGCAGCTACGGGACAGGGCTCGGCACTGAAGCTTTCTTT. Encoded protein: CASSYGTGLGTEAFF. The V and J genes are TRBV5-6 and TRBJ1-1, with 9 nucleotides matching TRBD1. J lost 4 bases, V lost 3 bases, and 7 bases had no gene match. Germline V gene sequence: CDR1 SGHDT, CDR2 YYEEEE. This CDR3 has 15 residues.

The V call is TRBV4-1, the J call TRBJ2-5; 10 bases line up with TRBD1. Trimming cost V 4 bases and J 5 bases; bases outside gene matches: 7. The CDR3 contains 15 residues. Germline lookup yields CDR1 MGHRA and CDR2 YSYEKL. CDR3 in DNA: TGCGCCAGCAGCCGCCGGGACAGGGGCGGCGAGACCCAGTACTTC. Translated: CASSRRDRGGETQYF.

The chain has TRBV6-1 and TRBJ1-1; tentatively, D is TRBD1 (5 bases). Looked up from germline, CDR1 is MNHNS and CDR2 is SASEGT. V shed 3 bases and J shed 8 bases, with 13 bases lying between them. The length of the CDR3 is 13 residues. CDR3 coding DNA: TGTGCCAGCAGTGACAGGGTAAGGTCCGAAGCTTTCTTT. It encodes CASSDRVRSEAFF.

This chain connects TRBV3-1 (or the pseudogene TRBV3-2) to TRBJ2-5; D uncertain. Germline values: CDR1 LGHDT, CDR2 YNNKEL (reference sequence). CDR3 length: 15 amino acids. The V end was cut by 4 bases, the J end by 7 bases, with 19 bases between. CDR3 protein: CASSPRVTTRGTQYF. For the CDR3, the DNA is TGTGCCAGCAGCCCAAGGGTAACAACCCGAGGGACCCAGTACTTC.

The V call is TRBV10-2, the J call TRBJ2-5; perhaps D is TRBD1 or TRBD2 (5 bases each). With 7 bases removed from V and 5 bases from J, the gap between germline ends came to 17 bases. The CDR3 runs to 14 residues. Germline CDR1 and CDR2: WSHSY and SAAADI. DNA for the CDR3: TGCGCCAGCACTGGGGGTAATCTCCTCGAGACCCAGTACTTC. Translation gives CASTGGNLLETQYF.

CDR3 residues: CASSLGTGAYSNQPQHF. The CDR3 DNA is TGTGCCAGCAGCTTAGGGACAGGGGCATATAGCAATCAGCCCCAGCATTTT. The chain uses TRBV7-8 and TRBJ1-5, with 9 bases matching TRBD1. CDR3 length: 17 amino acids. CDR1 is SGHVS and CDR2 is FQNEAQ in the germline V gene. The ends lost 1 base at V and 0 bases at J; junction bases unmatched: 4.

The gene calls are TRBV11-1 and TRBJ2-1, with D possibly called TRBD1 or TRBD2 (6 bases each). The length of the CDR3 is 14 residues. The germline V gene has CDR1 SGHAT and CDR2 FQDESV (reference sequence). V was shortened by 11 bases and J by 1 base, with 15 bases between the two germline ends. The CDR3, as DNA: TGTGCCGGACAAACAGGGAGGTCCTACAATGAGCAGTTCTTC. It encodes CAGQTGRSYNEQFF.

V gene TRBV5-4 combines with J gene TRBJ2-5; no reliable D call. The CDR3 is 14 amino acids. The germline V and J ends were trimmed by 0 bases and 4 bases, with 10 bases remaining between them. The germline V gene has CDR1 SGHNT and CDR2 YYREEE (reference sequence). The DNA for the CDR3 is TGTGCCAGCAGCTTGGGGATGGTCCGAGAGACCCAGTACTTC. The encoded protein is CASSLGMVRETQYF.

This clone is a singleton in its sample. The chain has TRBV5-1 and TRBJ2-1; 8 nucleotides match TRBD2. The CDR3 has 16 residues. From germline, CDR1 is SGHRS and CDR2 YFSETQ. J gave up 6 bases and V 0 bases, and 8 bases lay outside the gene matches. Written as DNA, the CDR3 is TGCGCCAGCAGCTTGGCTGCAGCGGGGGACCTCAATGAGCAGTTCTTC. It specifies CASSLAAAGDLNEQFF.

This clone occurred a few times. The chain has TRBV5-1 and TRBJ1-2; D might be TRBD1 (6 bases). The germline gives CDR1 SGHRS, CDR2 YFSETQ. Trimming removed 3 bases at V and 4 bases at J, with 13 bases between. This CDR3 is built from 14 residues. The CDR3 DNA reads TGCGCCAGCAGCTCTCACAGGGAGAGCTATGGCTACACCTTC. Residues: CASSSHRESYGYTF. Supplemented by reference TRBV5-1 and TRBJ1-2, the full variable domain reads KAGVTQTPRYLIKTRGQQVTLSCSPISGHRSVSWYQQTPGQGLQFLFEYFSETQRNKGNFPGRFSGRQFSNSRSEMNVSTLELGDSALYLCASSSHRESYGYTFGSGTRLTVV.

Concerning this clone itself: A far larger clone is one base from this, pointing to a likely read error. The gene calls are TRBV5-8 and TRBJ1-1; D remains ambiguous. Between the trimmed V and J ends, which lost 0 bases and 1 base, there was a span of 4 bases. Germline V CDR1 and CDR2: SGHTS, YDEGEE. CDR3 length: 13 amino acids. The CDR3 region has the DNA TGTGCCAGCAGCTTGGGAAGGAACACTGAAGCTTTCTTT. Amino acids: CASSLGRNTEAFF. The variable domain in full, with the rest retrieved from reference TRBV5-8 and TRBJ1-1, is EAGVTQSPTHLIKTRGQQATLRCSPISGHTSVYWYQQALGLGLQFLLWYDEGEERNRGNFPPRFSGRQFPNYSSELNVNALELEDSALYLCASSLGRNTEAFFGQGTRLTVV.

The genes are TRBV4-3 and TRBJ2-2; D is undetermined. CDR3 size: 17 residues. Germline loops: CDR1 LGHNA, CDR2 YSLEER. Deletions cut 0 bases from V and 1 base from J, with 12 bases between. The CDR3 DNA reads as TGCGCCAGCAGCCAAGATATCCCGATAATGAACACCGGGGAGCTGTTTTTT. Translation gives CASSQDIPIMNTGELFF.

J is TRBJ2-1 and V is TRBV18, with D possibly being TRBD2 (5 bases). Per the germline V gene, CDR1 is KGHSH and CDR2 is LQKENI. The CDR3 length is 14 residues. Deletions cut 2 bases from V and 4 bases from J, with 9 bases between. The CDR3 nucleotides are TGTGCCAGCTCACCAGCTAGCCCGTACAATGAGCAGTTCTTC. Its translation: CASSPASPYNEQFF.

The chain uses TRBV3-1 (or the pseudogene TRBV3-2) and TRBJ2-2; no definite D call. Germline-derived CDR1 and CDR2 are LGHDT and YNNKEL (reference sequence). The CDR3 covers 15 residues. With 4 bases removed from V and 6 bases from J, the gap between germline ends came to 15 bases. The CDR3 bases are TGTGCCAGCAGCCTCAGACCTATGGTCGCCGGGGAGCTGTTTTTT. It yields the protein CASSLRPMVAGELFF.

CDR3 bases: TGTGCCAGCAGCGAAATAGCGGGAGAAACCTACAATGAGCAGTTCTTC. This gives the protein CASSEIAGETYNEQFF. This chain joins TRBV5-6 and TRBJ2-1; the match to TRBD2 covers 9 bases. The V gene's germline CDR1 is SGHDT and CDR2 YYEEEE. The CDR3 length is 16 residues. J lost 2 bases, V lost 4 bases, and 7 bases had no gene match. Combining the CDR3 with reference TRBV5-6 and TRBJ2-1 gives the whole variable domain DAGVTQSPTHLIKTRGQQVTLRCSPKSGHDTVSWYQQALGQGPQFIFQYYEEEERQRGNFPDRFSGHQFPNYSSELNVNALLLGDSALYLCASSEIAGETYNEQFFGPGTRLTVL.

The chain recombines TRBV18 with TRBJ2-7; D possibly uses TRBD1 or TRBD2 (5 bases each). Germline CDR1 and CDR2: KGHSH and LQKENI. This CDR3 contains 14 residues. V was pared by 3 bases and J by 6 bases, with 15 bases between. The CDR3 sequence: CASSPPSSGSEQYF. CDR3 DNA sequence: TGTGCCAGCTCACCGCCAAGTTCAGGGAGCGAGCAGTACTTC.

V is TRBV28 and J is TRBJ2-7, with 7 bases matching TRBD1. CDR1 and CDR2 from the germline V gene are MDHEN and SYDVKM. The CDR3 length is 14 residues. V shed 6 bases, J shed 1 base, and the junction held 6 bases outside the gene matches. This chain's CDR3 is CASRKGQVSYEQYF. As DNA, the CDR3 is TGTGCCAGCAGAAAAGGACAGGTTTCCTACGAGCAGTACTTC.

This rearrangement joins TRBV11-3 to TRBJ2-1; no reliable D call. The CDR3 extends over 15 amino acids. The V end lost 1 base, the J end lost 1 base, and 8 bases lay between the germline ends. CDR1 is SGHNT, CDR2 YENEEA, per germline. The chain's CDR3 is CASSLAYGSYNEQFF. As DNA, the CDR3 is TGTGCCAGCAGCTTAGCGTACGGGTCCTACAATGAGCAGTTCTTC. The whole variable domain, remainder taken from reference TRBV11-3 and TRBJ2-1, is EAGVVQSPRYKIIEKKQPVAFWCNPISGHNTLYWYLQNLGQGPELLIRYENEEAVDDSQLPKDRFSAERLKGVDSTLKIQPAELGDSAVYLCASSLAYGSYNEQFFGPGTRLTVL.

The rearrangement joins TRBV15 to TRBJ1-2; D may be TRBD1 (6 bases). Trimming stripped 3 bases from V and 8 bases from J, with 13 bases between. Germline V gives CDR1 LNHNV, CDR2 YYDKDF (reference sequence). CDR3 size: 13 residues. CDR3 protein: CATSSRTGTGYTF. The DNA for the CDR3 is TGTGCCACCAGCAGCCGAACAGGGACGGGCTACACCTTC.